This T cell receptor beta chain was recovered during a study of T cell responses to AZD1222 COVID-19 vaccine. Study at large: Pooled samples include second doses given at about 4 or 12 weeks.

A word on this clone: The antigen is undetermined.

The CDR3 runs to 14 residues. CDR1 and CDR2 (germline): KGHSH, LQKENI. V shed 5 bases, J shed 5 bases, and the junction held 5 bases outside the gene matches. Clones were read by immunoSEQ multiplex PCR, and TCRdb kept only the in-frame ones, dropping some. The sample has 90,000 to 150,000 clones, 80% to 90% seen once. Study results and caveats: White British ancestry dominated among donors, who included more females, and clonal diversity was possibly underestimated.

The V call is TRBV18, the J call TRBJ1-5, with TRBD1 matching 8 bases. Specimen: peripheral blood, collected on day 0 of AZD1222 vaccination. The source is an adult in good health. Written as DNA, the CDR3 is TGTGCCAGCTCAGCTAACAGGGGGGATCAGCCCCAGCATTTT. Translating it yields CASSANRGDQPQHF.